This is a list of T cell receptor beta chains from one sample in a study of blood T cell repertoires in COVID-19. This table comes from immunoSEQ multiplex PCR, and its TCRdb copy is limited to in-frame clones, with some not included. The table includes about 140,000 clones, roughly 78% detected once. The source material was peripheral blood. The source is a man aged 60-69 years with acute or convalescent COVID-19. The CDR3 runs from the conserved cysteine through the conserved F or W. A D gene is named only where the DNA matches it firmly. Size is omitted from some rows. Given values are once, few, many or a class for expanded clones.

TRBD1 | TRBJ2-7 | - | TRBV19 | CASSASGGRYEQYF | TGTGCCAGTAGTGCGTCAGGGGGACGGTACGAGCAGTACTTC
- | TRBJ2-1 | - | TRBV9 | CASSVGTGRDEQFF | TGTGCCAGCAGCGTAGGAACCGGGAGAGATGAGCAGTTCTTC
TRBD2 | TRBJ2-7 | - | TRBV7-2 | CASSPRTGLAGYEQYF | TGTGCCAGCAGCCCGAGGACGGGACTAGCGGGGTACGAGCAGTACTTC
TRBD1 | TRBJ2-3 | - | TRBV11-3 | CASSPGTGGPDTQYF | TGTGCCAGCAGCCCCGGGACAGGGGGCCCAGATACGCAGTATTTT
TRBD1 | TRBJ1-6 | - | TRBV5-1 | CASSLVLTGLGSPLHF | TGCGCCAGCAGCTTGGTACTGACAGGGCTCGGTTCACCCCTCCACTTT
TRBD1 | TRBJ2-3 | - | TRBV3-1/TRBV3-2 | CASSHPRTGADTQYF | TGTGCCAGCAGCCACCCCCGGACAGGGGCAGATACGCAGTATTTT
TRBD2 | TRBJ2-3 | - | TRBV7-3 | CANAREDGTDTQYF | TGTGCCAACGCTCGGGAGGATGGCACAGATACGCAGTATTTT
TRBD1 | TRBJ1-5 | - | TRBV28 | CASRYGTANNQPQHF | TGTGCCAGCAGATATGGGACAGCCAACAATCAGCCCCAGCATTTT
TRBD2 | TRBJ2-5 | - | TRBV5-1 | CASSPGTSGETQYF | TGCGCCAGCAGCCCGGGGACTAGCGGAGAGACCCAGTACTTC
- | TRBJ2-1 | - | TRBV30 | CAWSPRNSYNEQFF | TGTGCCTGGAGTCCGCGGAACTCCTACAATGAGCAGTTCTTC
- | TRBJ1-4 | few | TRBV2 | CASSVGGATNEKLFF | TGTGCCAGCAGTGTAGGGGGAGCCACTAATGAAAAACTGTTTTTT
- | TRBJ1-2 | - | TRBV5-1 | CASSPQSVDYGYTF | TGCGCCAGCAGCCCGCAAAGCGTGGACTATGGCTACACCTTC
- | TRBJ1-1 | once | TRBV12-3/TRBV12-4 | CASSPPPGTEAFF | TGTGCCAGCAGTCCCCCCCCCGGGACTGAAGCTTTCTTT
TRBD2 | TRBJ2-1 | - | TRBV18 | CASSSGSANEQFF | TGTGCCAGCTCGAGCGGGAGCGCCAATGAGCAGTTCTTC
- | TRBJ2-1 | few | TRBV5-1 | CASSLTLTKNNEQFF | TGCGCCAGCAGCTTAACCCTAACCAAGAACAATGAGCAGTTCTTC
- | TRBJ2-2 | - | TRBV29-1 | CSVEGPVTGELFF | TGCAGCGTTGAAGGGCCCGTTACCGGGGAGCTGTTTTTT
- | TRBJ1-1 | - | TRBV5-1 | CASSLSGGDTEAFF | TGCGCCAGCAGCTTGAGTGGGGGGGACACTGAAGCTTTCTTT
- | TRBJ2-4 | - | TRBV5-1 | CASSLGGLPSDIQYF | TGCGCCAGCAGCTTGGGTGGCCTCCCTAGCGACATTCAGTACTTC
TRBD2 | TRBJ2-7 | many | TRBV4-1 | CASSPQTTSGYEQYF | TGCGCCAGCAGCCCCCAAACCACTAGCGGCTACGAGCAGTACTTC
- | TRBJ2-1 | few | TRBV30 | CAWSSLEGDEQFF | TGTGCCTGGAGTAGCCTAGAGGGGGATGAGCAGTTCTTC
TRBD1 | TRBJ1-1 | - | TRBV3-1/TRBV3-2 | CASSLETGVNTEAFF | TGTGCCAGCAGCTTAGAGACAGGGGTAAACACTGAAGCTTTCTTT
- | TRBJ1-6 | - | TRBV30 | CAWSGQGNSPLHF | TGTGCCTGGAGTGGGCAGGGGAATTCACCCCTCCACTTT
- | TRBJ1-1 | - | TRBV28 | CASSSGHPAGNEAFF | TGTGCCAGCAGTTCAGGGCACCCGGCAGGGAATGAAGCTTTCTTT
TRBD1 | TRBJ1-4 | - | TRBV18 | CASSPRDRAEKLFF | TGTGCCAGCTCACCACGGGACAGGGCTGAAAAACTGTTTTTT
TRBD1 | TRBJ1-2 | - | TRBV4-3 | CASSHGQAYGYTF | TGCGCCAGCAGCCACGGACAGGCCTATGGCTACACCTTC
TRBD1 | TRBJ2-2 | once | TRBV18 | CASSAGTGGARTGELFF | TGTGCCAGCTCAGCCGGGACAGGGGGCGCGAGGACCGGGGAGCTGTTTTTT
TRBD2 | TRBJ2-3 | - | TRBV6-2/TRBV6-3 | CASSLGRGGDTQYF | TGTGCCAGCAGCTTAGGACGCGGGGGGGATACGCAGTATTTT
TRBD1 | TRBJ1-1 | once | TRBV5-1 | CASSNPHRGEVAFF | TGCGCCAGCAGTAACCCCCACAGGGGGGAGGTAGCTTTCTTT
- | TRBJ1-1 | - | TRBV28 | CASSFNRVAEAFF | TGTGCCAGCAGTTTTAACAGGGTAGCTGAAGCTTTCTTT
TRBD1 | TRBJ1-5 | - | TRBV2 | CASRGAGGRNQPQHF | TGTGCCAGCAGGGGGGCAGGGGGGCGAAATCAGCCCCAGCATTTT
TRBD2 | TRBJ2-7 | - | TRBV30 | CAWSKGLAGDEQYF | TGTGCCTGGAGTAAAGGACTAGCGGGAGACGAGCAGTACTTC
- | TRBJ2-3 | - | TRBV5-1 | CASSLSEAGTDTQYF | TGCGCCAGCAGCTTGAGTGAGGCCGGCACAGATACGCAGTATTTT
- | TRBJ1-2 | - | TRBV12-3/TRBV12-4 | CASSTGVYGYTF | TGTGCCAGCAGTACAGGAGTCTATGGCTACACCTTC
- | TRBJ2-3 | - | TRBV24-1 | CATGPGKAAGPTDTQYF | TGTGCCACGGGTCCGGGAAAAGCGGCGGGGCCCACAGATACGCAGTATTTT
- | TRBJ2-3 | - | TRBV6-5 | CASSQRGGTDTQYF | TGTGCCAGCAGTCAAAGGGGGGGGACAGATACGCAGTATTTT
- | TRBJ1-5 | - | TRBV24-1 | CATSEAGRGNQPQHF | TGTGCCACCAGTGAGGCCGGGCGGGGCAATCAGCCCCAGCATTTT
TRBD2 | TRBJ2-7 | many | TRBV27 | CASSLWSGAGELYEQYF | TGTGCCAGCAGTTTATGGTCGGGAGCGGGAGAGCTCTACGAGCAGTACTTC
TRBD2 | TRBJ2-2 | - | TRBV5-6 | CASSRRLAATGELFF | TGTGCCAGCAGCCGGAGACTAGCGGCCACCGGGGAGCTGTTTTTT